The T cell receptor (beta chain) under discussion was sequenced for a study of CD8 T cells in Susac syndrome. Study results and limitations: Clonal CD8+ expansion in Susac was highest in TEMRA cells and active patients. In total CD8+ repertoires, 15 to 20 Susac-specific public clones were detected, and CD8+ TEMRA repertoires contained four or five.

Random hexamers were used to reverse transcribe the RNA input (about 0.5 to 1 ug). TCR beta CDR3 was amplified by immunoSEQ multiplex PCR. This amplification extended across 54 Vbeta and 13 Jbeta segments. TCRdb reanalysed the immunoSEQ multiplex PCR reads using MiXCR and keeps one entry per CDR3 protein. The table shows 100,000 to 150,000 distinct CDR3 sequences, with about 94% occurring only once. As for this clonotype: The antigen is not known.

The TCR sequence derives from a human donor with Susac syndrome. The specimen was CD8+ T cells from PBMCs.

The CDR3 is CASSPPGGSGYTF. The CDR3 DNA reads TGTGCCAGCTCACCACCAGGGGGAAGCGGCTACACCTTC. The J gene is TRBJ1-2, the V gene TRBV18, with D perhaps TRBD1 (6 bases). The CDR3 spans 13 residues. In germline, CDR1 is KGHSH, CDR2 LQKENI. Trimming shortened V by 0 bases and J by 8 bases, and 10 bases separated the two germline ends.